These T cell receptor beta chains were read from a single sample in a study of tumor-infiltrating lymphocytes in primary liver carcinoma. MiXCR, applied by TCRdb to the multiplex PCR reads, yields one record per CDR3 protein. The sample shows 55,000 or so distinct CDR3 sequences, approximately 70% of them seen only once. What was sequenced was liver tumor tissue from sampling region 2. These receptors originate from a man aged 35 to 55 with primary liver carcinoma and hepatitis B virus infection. Each CDR3 is given with its conserved first and last residue. The D gene is left open where the match is weak. For some rows the clone size is stated as once, few or many, or as a class when expanded; others skip it.

CDR3aa: CASSEIGAAGELFF; CDR3nt: TGTGCCAGCAGTGAAATAGGGGCAGCCGGGGAGCTGTTTTTT; d_gene: NA; abundance: NA; j_gene: TRBJ2-2; v_gene: TRBV6-1
CDR3aa: CASSEAEGLGDRCEQYF; CDR3nt: TGTGCTAGCAGTGAAGCGGAAGGACTAGGGGACCGTTGCGAGCAATACTTC; d_gene: TRBD2; abundance: NA; j_gene: TRBJ2-7; v_gene: TRBV6-1
CDR3aa: CASSFPTGGLADTGELFF; CDR3nt: TGTGCTAGCAGCTTCCCCACGGGGGGCTTAGCGGACACCGGGGAGCTGTTTTTT; d_gene: NA; abundance: few; j_gene: TRBJ2-2; v_gene: TRBV12-3/TRBV12-4
CDR3aa: CASSFGQGSNKPERF; CDR3nt: NA; d_gene: NA; abundance: NA; j_gene: TRBJ1-5; v_gene: TRBV12-3/TRBV12-4
CDR3aa: CAISERDDTGELFF; CDR3nt: TGTGCCATCAGCGAACGGGACGACACCGGGGAGTTGTTTTTT; d_gene: NA; abundance: NA; j_gene: TRBJ2-2; v_gene: TRBV10-3
CDR3aa: CASSLIAGAGSPLHF; CDR3nt: TGTGCCAGCAGCTTAATCGCAGGGGCCGGATCACCCCTCCACTTT; d_gene: NA; abundance: many; j_gene: TRBJ1-6; v_gene: TRBV11-1
CDR3aa: CNSSLGTGGGYDYTF; CDR3nt: TGTAACAGCAGTTTGGGGACAGGGGGAGGGTATGACTACACCTTC; d_gene: TRBD1; abundance: NA; j_gene: TRBJ1-2; v_gene: TRBV12-3/TRBV12-4
CDR3aa: CASSLNAAPAGEKLFF; CDR3nt: TGTGCCAGCAGCTTAAACGCAGCTCCAGCCGGTGAAAAACTGTTTTTT; d_gene: NA; abundance: NA; j_gene: TRBJ1-4; v_gene: TRBV7-2
CDR3aa: CSVSDRGRKEAQCF; CDR3nt: TGCAGCGTTTCGGACAGGGGGCGCAAAGAGGCCCAGTGCTTC; d_gene: TRBD1; abundance: NA; j_gene: TRBJ2-5; v_gene: TRBV29-1
CDR3aa: CASSCWQGETQYF; CDR3nt: TGTGCCAGCAGTTGCTGGCAGGGGGAAACCCAGTACTTC; d_gene: TRBD1; abundance: NA; j_gene: TRBJ2-5; v_gene: TRBV6-6
CDR3aa: CATSLDVRGQGSYEQYF; CDR3nt: TGCGCCACCAGTTTAGATGTAAGGGGACAGGGATCCTACGAGCAGTACTTC; d_gene: TRBD1; abundance: NA; j_gene: TRBJ2-7; v_gene: TRBV11-2
CDR3aa: CASSYNVGGTEAFF; CDR3nt: TGTGCCAGCAGTTATAACGTAGGGGGCACTGAAGCTTTCTTT; d_gene: NA; abundance: many; j_gene: TRBJ1-1; v_gene: TRBV6-5
CDR3aa: CASSMGAGSYEQYF; CDR3nt: TGTGCCAGCAGCATGGGAGCAGGTTCCTACGAGCAGTACTTC; d_gene: NA; abundance: NA; j_gene: TRBJ2-7; v_gene: TRBV5-6
CDR3aa: CASSPPTVSDTQYF; CDR3nt: TGCGCCAGCAGCCCCCCGACAGTTTCAGATACGCAGTATTTT; d_gene: NA; abundance: NA; j_gene: TRBJ2-3; v_gene: TRBV4-1
CDR3aa: CASSEQAGKYGYTF; CDR3nt: TGCGCCAGCAGTGAGCAGGCAGGGAAGTACGGCTACACCTTC; d_gene: NA; abundance: few; j_gene: TRBJ1-2; v_gene: TRBV10-1
CDR3aa: CANGEGGRSLSYNEQFF; CDR3nt: TGTGCCAACGGGGAGGGGGGCAGGTCTCTCTCCTACAATGAGCAGTTCTTC; d_gene: NA; abundance: once; j_gene: TRBJ2-1; v_gene: TRBV12-3/TRBV12-4
CDR3aa: CTSIPEGRLSQYGYTF; CDR3nt: TGTACCAGCATCCCCGAGGGCAGGCTATCCCAGTATGGCTACACCTTC; d_gene: NA; abundance: NA; j_gene: TRBJ1-2; v_gene: TRBV7-9
CDR3aa: CTSSGFYEQYF; CDR3nt: TGTACCAGCAGCGGTTTCTACGAGCAGTACTTC; d_gene: NA; abundance: NA; j_gene: TRBJ2-7; v_gene: TRBV12-3/TRBV12-4
CDR3aa: CTSSFTGDGQPQYF; CDR3nt: TGTACCAGCAGCTTCACAGGGGATGGTCAGCCCCAGTATTTT; d_gene: TRBD1; abundance: NA; j_gene: TRBJ2-3; v_gene: TRBV11-2
CDR3aa: CASSQEGQGTGYNEQFF; CDR3nt: TGTGCCAGCAGCCAAGAGGGTCAGGGGACAGGGTACAATGAGCAGTTCTTC; d_gene: TRBD1; abundance: many; j_gene: TRBJ2-1; v_gene: TRBV14
CDR3aa: CSVVGLAFGDTQCF; CDR3nt: TGCAGCGTTGTAGGGTTAGCCTTCGGGGATACGCAGTGTTTT; d_gene: NA; abundance: NA; j_gene: TRBJ2-3; v_gene: TRBV29-1
CDR3aa: CTTSFGVDEQFF; CDR3nt: TGCACCACCTCGTTTGGTGTGGATGAGCAGTTCTTC; d_gene: NA; abundance: few; j_gene: TRBJ2-1; v_gene: TRBV10-2
CDR3aa: CASSQSSGQGRKNIQYF; CDR3nt: TGCGCCAGCAGCCAATCTAGTGGACAGGGGAGGAAAAACATTCAGTACTTC; d_gene: TRBD1; abundance: NA; j_gene: TRBJ2-4; v_gene: TRBV4-1
CDR3aa: CASSKARGTNEKLFF; CDR3nt: TGTGCCAGCAGCAAGGCTCGAGGAACAAATGAAAAACTGTTTTTT; d_gene: NA; abundance: NA; j_gene: TRBJ1-4; v_gene: TRBV11-2